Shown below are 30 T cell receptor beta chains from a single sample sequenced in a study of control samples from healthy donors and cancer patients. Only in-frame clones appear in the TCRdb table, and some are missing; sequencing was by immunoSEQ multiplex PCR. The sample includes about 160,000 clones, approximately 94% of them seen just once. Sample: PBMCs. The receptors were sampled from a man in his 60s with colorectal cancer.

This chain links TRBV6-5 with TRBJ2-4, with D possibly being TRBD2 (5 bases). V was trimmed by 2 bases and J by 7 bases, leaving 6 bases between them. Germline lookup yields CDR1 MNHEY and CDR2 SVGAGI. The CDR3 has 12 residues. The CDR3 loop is CASSYRENIQYF. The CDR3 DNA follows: TGTGCCAGCAGTTACAGGGAGAACATTCAGTACTTC.

CDR3 nucleotide sequence: TGTGCCACCAGTGACCCTGACAGGAACGAGCAGTACTTC. It is translated as CATSDPDRNEQYF. The chain recombines TRBV24-1 with TRBJ2-7; maybe TRBD1 (6 bases). Germline V gene lookup returns CDR1 KGHDR and CDR2 SFDVKD. Between the trimmed V and J ends, which lost 4 bases and 5 bases, there was a span of 11 bases. The CDR3 has 13 residues.

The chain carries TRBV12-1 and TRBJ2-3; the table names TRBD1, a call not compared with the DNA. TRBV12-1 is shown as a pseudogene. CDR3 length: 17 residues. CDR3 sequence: CASSWLLPGQGKHTQYF. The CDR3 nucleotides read TGTGCCAGCAGCTGGCTCCTCCCGGGACAGGGGAAACATACGCAGTATTTT.

CDR3: CAISENGNTGELFF. The CDR3 region has the DNA TGTGCCATCAGTGAGAACGGAAACACCGGGGAGCTGTTTTTT. V gene TRBV10-3 combines with J gene TRBJ2-2; D not resolved. This CDR3 has 14 residues. Per germline, CDR1 ENHRY and CDR2 SYGVKD. V lost 2 bases and J lost 2, with 6 bases in between.

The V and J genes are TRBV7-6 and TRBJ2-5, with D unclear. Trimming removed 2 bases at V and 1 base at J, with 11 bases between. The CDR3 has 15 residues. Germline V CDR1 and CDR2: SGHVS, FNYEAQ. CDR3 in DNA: TGTGCCAGCAGCTTAAACCCGGACGGCCAAGAGACCCAGTACTTC. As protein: CASSLNPDGQETQYF.

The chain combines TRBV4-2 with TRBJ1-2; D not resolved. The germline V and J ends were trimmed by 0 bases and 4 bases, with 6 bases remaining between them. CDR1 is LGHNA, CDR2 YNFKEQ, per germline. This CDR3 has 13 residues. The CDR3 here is CASSQDLSYGYTF. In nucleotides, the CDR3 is TGTGCCAGCAGCCAAGATCTGTCCTATGGCTACACCTTC.

CDR3 DNA: TGTGCCAGCAGCTTAAAACCCCGCCCCACAGAGAGCAATCAGCCCCAGCATTTT. The encoded protein is CASSLKPRPTESNQPQHF. The chain employs TRBV7-9 and TRBJ1-5; D call uncertain. Between the trimmed V and J ends, which lost 2 bases and 1 base, there was a span of 18 bases. The CDR3 length is 18 residues. The germline gives CDR1 SEHNR, CDR2 FQNEAQ (reference sequence).

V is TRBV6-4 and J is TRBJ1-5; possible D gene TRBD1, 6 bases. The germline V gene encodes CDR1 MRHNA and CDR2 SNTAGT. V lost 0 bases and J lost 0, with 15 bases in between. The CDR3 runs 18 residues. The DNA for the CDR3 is TGTGCCAGCAGTGACTCTCGGGGGCAGGTATATAGCAATCAGCCCCAGCATTTT. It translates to CASSDSRGQVYSNQPQHF.

The CDR3 region is CASSQALRGGDTSPLHF. The CDR3, as DNA: TGTGCCAGCAGCCAAGCGCTAAGGGGGGGGGACACTTCACCCCTCCACTTT. The V gene is TRBV4-2, the J gene TRBJ1-6; D may be TRBD1 (6 bases). The CDR3 runs to 17 residues. Looked up from germline, CDR1 is LGHNA and CDR2 is YNFKEQ. V dropped 1 base and J dropped 9 bases, with 19 bases sitting between them.

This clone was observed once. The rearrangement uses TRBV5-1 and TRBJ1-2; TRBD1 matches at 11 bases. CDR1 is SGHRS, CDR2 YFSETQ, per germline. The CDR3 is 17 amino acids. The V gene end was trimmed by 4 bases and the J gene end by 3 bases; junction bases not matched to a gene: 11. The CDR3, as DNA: TGCGCCAGCAGCGGCCGGACAGGGGGCCGCCCGGACTATGGCTACACCTTC. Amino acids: CASSGRTGGRPDYGYTF.

Written as DNA, the CDR3 is TGTGCCAGCAGTTACGGGGGAAGCAATCAGCCCCAGCATTTT. Translated: CASSYGGSNQPQHF. The chain couples TRBV6-5 to TRBJ1-5; tentative D call: TRBD1 (5 bases). Trimming left V 2 bases short and J 1 base short, with 6 bases between. In germline, CDR1 is MNHEY, CDR2 SVGAGI. CDR3 length: 14 residues.

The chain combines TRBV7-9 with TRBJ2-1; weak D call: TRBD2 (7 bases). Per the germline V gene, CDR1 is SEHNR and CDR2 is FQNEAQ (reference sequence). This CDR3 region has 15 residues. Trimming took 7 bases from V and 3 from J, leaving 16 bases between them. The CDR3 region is CASTSPGGLYNEQFF. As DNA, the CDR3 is TGTGCCAGCACCTCCCCGGGGGGCCTCTACAATGAGCAGTTCTTC.

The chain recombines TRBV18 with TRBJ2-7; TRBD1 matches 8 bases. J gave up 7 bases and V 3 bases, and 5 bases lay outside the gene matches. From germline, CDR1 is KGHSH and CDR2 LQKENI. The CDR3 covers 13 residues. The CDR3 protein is CASSPDREREQYF. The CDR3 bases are TGTGCCAGCTCACCGGACAGGGAGAGGGAGCAGTACTTC.

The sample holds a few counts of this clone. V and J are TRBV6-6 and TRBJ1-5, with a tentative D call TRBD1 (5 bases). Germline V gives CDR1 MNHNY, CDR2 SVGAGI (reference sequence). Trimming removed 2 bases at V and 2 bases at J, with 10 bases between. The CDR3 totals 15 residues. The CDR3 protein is CASSYGRVGNQPQHF. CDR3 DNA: TGTGCCAGCAGTTACGGCAGGGTGGGCAATCAGCCCCAGCATTTT.

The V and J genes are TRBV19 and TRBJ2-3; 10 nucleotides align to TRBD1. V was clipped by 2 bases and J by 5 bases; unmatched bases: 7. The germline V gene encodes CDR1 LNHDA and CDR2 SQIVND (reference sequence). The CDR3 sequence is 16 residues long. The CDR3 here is CASSIPTGGLEDTQYF. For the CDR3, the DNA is TGTGCCAGTAGTATACCGACAGGGGGCTTAGAAGATACGCAGTATTTT.

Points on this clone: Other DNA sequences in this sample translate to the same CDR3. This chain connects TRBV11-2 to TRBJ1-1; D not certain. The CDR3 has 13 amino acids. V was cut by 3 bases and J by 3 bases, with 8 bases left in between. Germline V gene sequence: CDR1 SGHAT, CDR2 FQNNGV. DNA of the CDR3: TGTGCCAGCAGCTTGACCGGGGACACTGAAGCTTTCTTT. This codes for CASSLTGDTEAFF.

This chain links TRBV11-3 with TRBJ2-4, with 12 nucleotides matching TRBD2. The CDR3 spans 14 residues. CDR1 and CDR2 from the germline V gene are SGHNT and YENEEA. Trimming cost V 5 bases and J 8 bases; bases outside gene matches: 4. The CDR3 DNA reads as TGTGCCAGCAGCCTAGCGGGGGGGCAGGACATTCAGTACTTC. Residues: CASSLAGGQDIQYF.

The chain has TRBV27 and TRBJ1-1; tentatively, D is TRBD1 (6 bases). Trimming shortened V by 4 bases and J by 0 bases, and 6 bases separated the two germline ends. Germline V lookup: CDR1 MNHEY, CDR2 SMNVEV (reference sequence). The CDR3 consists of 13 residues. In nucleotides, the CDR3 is TGTGCCAGCAGTTACAGGGTGAACACTGAAGCTTTCTTT. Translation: CASSYRVNTEAFF.

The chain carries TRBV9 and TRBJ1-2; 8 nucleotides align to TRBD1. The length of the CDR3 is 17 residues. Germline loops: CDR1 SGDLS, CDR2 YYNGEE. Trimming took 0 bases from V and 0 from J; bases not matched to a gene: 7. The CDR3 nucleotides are TGTGCCAGCAGCGTAGCTCTGAGGACAGGGACTAACTATGGCTACACCTTC. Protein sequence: CASSVALRTGTNYGYTF. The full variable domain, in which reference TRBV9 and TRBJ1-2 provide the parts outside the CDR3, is DSGVTQTPKHLITATGQRVTLRCSPRSGDLSVYWYQQSLDQGLQFLIQYYNGEERAKGNILERFSAQQFPDLHSELNLSSLELGDSALYFCASSVALRTGTNYGYTFGSGTRLTVV.

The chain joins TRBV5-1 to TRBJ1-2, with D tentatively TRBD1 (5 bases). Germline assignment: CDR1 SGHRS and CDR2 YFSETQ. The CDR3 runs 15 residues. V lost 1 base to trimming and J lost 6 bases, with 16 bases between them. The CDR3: CASSLSGREKDGYTF. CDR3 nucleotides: TGCGCCAGCAGCTTGTCGGGCAGGGAAAAGGATGGCTACACCTTC. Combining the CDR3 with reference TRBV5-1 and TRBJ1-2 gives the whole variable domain KAGVTQTPRYLIKTRGQQVTLSCSPISGHRSVSWYQQTPGQGLQFLFEYFSETQRNKGNFPGRFSGRQFSNSRSEMNVSTLELGDSALYLCASSLSGREKDGYTFGSGTRLTVV.

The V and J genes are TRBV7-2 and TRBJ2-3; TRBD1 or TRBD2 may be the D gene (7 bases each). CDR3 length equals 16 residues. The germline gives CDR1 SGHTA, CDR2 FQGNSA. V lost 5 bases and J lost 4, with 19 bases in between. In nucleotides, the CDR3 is TGTGCCAGCAGCCCCCTGACAGGGAGGGGAGCAGATACGCAGTATTTT. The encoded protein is CASSPLTGRGADTQYF.

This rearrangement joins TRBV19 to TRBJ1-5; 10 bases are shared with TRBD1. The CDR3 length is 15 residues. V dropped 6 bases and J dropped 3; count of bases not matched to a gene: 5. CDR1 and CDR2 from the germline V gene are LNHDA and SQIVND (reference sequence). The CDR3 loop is CASRRGQGFNQPQHF. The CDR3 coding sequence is TGTGCCAGTAGAAGGGGACAGGGGTTCAATCAGCCCCAGCATTTT.

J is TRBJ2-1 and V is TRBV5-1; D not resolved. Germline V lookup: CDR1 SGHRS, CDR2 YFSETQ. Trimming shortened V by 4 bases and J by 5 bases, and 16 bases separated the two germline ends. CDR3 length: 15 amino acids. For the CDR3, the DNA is TGCGCCAGCAGCCCCAATGGGATTGCCGACAATGAGCAGTTCTTC. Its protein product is CASSPNGIADNEQFF.

CDR3 loop: CASSIIGGYGYTF. Written as DNA, the CDR3 is TGTGCCAGTAGTATTATCGGGGGCTATGGCTACACCTTC. V is TRBV19 and J is TRBJ1-2; a possible D gene is TRBD1 (5 bases). CDR1 is LNHDA and CDR2 is SQIVND in the germline V gene (reference sequence). The CDR3 spans 13 residues. V lost 3 bases and J 4 bases, leaving 9 bases between the germline ends.

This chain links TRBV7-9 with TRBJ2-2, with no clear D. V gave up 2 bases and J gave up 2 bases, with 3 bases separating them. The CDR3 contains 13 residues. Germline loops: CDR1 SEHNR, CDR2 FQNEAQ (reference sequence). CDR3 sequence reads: CASSLLNTGELFF. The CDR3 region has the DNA TGTGCCAGCAGCTTACTCAACACCGGGGAGCTGTTTTTT.

The CDR3 DNA sequence: TGTGCCACCTTGACAGGGGCGGGGAACACTGAAGCTTTCTTT. Translating it yields CATLTGAGNTEAFF. The chain employs TRBV27 and TRBJ1-1, with 8 bases that match TRBD1. J lost 1 base, V lost 10 bases, and 8 bases had no gene match. CDR3 size: 14 residues. Germline V gene sequence: CDR1 MNHEY, CDR2 SMNVEV (reference sequence).

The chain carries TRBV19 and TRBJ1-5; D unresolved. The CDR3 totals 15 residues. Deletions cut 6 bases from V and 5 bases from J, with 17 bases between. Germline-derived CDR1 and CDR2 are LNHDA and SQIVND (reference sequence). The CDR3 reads CASRQTIGPDQPQHF. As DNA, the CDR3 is TGTGCCAGTAGGCAGACTATCGGTCCTGATCAGCCCCAGCATTTT. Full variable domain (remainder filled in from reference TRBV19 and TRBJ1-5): DGGITQSPKYLFRKEGQNVTLSCEQNLNHDAMYWYRQDPGQGLRLIYYSQIVNDFQKGDIAEGYSVSREKKESFPLTVTSAQKNPTAFYLCASRQTIGPDQPQHFGDGTRLSIL.

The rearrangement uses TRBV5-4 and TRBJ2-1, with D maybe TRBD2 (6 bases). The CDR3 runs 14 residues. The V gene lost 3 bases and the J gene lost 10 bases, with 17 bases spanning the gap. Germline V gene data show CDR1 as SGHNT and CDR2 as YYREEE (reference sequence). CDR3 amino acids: CASSSEGPREEQFF. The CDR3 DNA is TGTGCCAGCAGCTCGGAGGGTCCCCGGGAAGAGCAGTTCTTC.

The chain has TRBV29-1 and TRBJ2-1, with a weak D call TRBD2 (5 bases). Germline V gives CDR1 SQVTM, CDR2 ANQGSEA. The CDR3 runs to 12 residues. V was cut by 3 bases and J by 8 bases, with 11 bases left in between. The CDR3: CSVDLRGDEQFF. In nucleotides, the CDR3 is TGCAGCGTTGATTTACGGGGTGATGAGCAGTTCTTC.

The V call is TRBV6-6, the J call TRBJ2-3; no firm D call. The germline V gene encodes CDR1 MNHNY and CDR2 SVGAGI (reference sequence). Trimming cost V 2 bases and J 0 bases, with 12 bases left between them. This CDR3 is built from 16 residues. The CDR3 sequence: CASSYRTSRSTDTQYF. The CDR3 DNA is TGTGCCAGCAGTTACCGAACGTCACGGAGCACAGATACGCAGTATTTT.